This passage covers 31 T cell receptor beta chains from one sample sequenced in a study of response to subunit inactivated influenza vaccine. MiXCR, run by TCRdb on the RT-PCR reads, gives a single entry per CDR3 protein. The sample consists of fewer than 550,000 distinct CDR3 sequences, less than 30% of them appearing once. Sequenced material: CD4+ T cells sorted from PBMCs, taken approximately 5 days after vaccination. Receptors originate from a man aged 50-60 years who received an inactivated influenza vaccine.

This clonotype came up a few times. This chain uses TRBV20-1 with TRBJ1-2, with D perhaps TRBD1 (6 bases). The V gene lost 7 bases and the J gene lost 0 bases, with 9 bases spanning the gap. Germline V gene lookup returns CDR1 DFQATT and CDR2 SNEGSKA (reference sequence). The CDR3 length is 12 residues. The CDR3 sequence: CSGQATNYGYTF. The CDR3 region has the DNA TGCAGTGGACAGGCCACTAACTATGGCTACACCTTC.

The table lists this clonotype with many counts. The rearrangement uses TRBV12-3 or TRBV12-4 and TRBJ2-1; 7 positions match TRBD2. The CDR3 covers 15 residues. The ends lost 5 bases at V and 6 bases at J; junction bases unmatched: 10. The CDR3 loop is CASSQGASGINEQFF. The CDR3 nucleotides are TGTGCCAGCAGTCAAGGGGCTAGCGGAATCAATGAGCAGTTCTTC.

Details on this clonotype: The junction departs from the called germline gene at one end, perhaps through a read error. The V gene is TRBV5-6, the J gene TRBJ2-5; D not certain. The CDR3 covers 14 residues. Germline V lookup: CDR1 SGHDT, CDR2 YYEEEE. Written as DNA, the CDR3 is TGTGCCAGAAGCTTCCTCGGGCAACGAGAGACCCAGTACTTC. Amino acid sequence: CARSFLGQRETQYF.

The chain is built from TRBV6-1 and TRBJ1-1; tentative D call: TRBD1 (5 bases). Germline CDR1 reads MNHNS; CDR2 reads SASEGT. The CDR3 runs to 16 residues. Trimming left V 6 bases short and J 0 bases short, with 17 bases between. The CDR3 DNA is TGTGCCAGCAGAGGTCGCATGAACAGGATGAACACTGAAGCTTTCTTT. It specifies CASRGRMNRMNTEAFF.

The chain joins TRBV7-2 to TRBJ2-7; D is undetermined. Germline loops: CDR1 SGHTA, CDR2 FQGNSA. This CDR3 has 14 amino acids. Trimming removed 7 bases from V and 2 bases from J, with 15 bases in between. Here the CDR3 reads CASKGNSLTYEQYF. The CDR3 nucleotides are TGTGCCAGCAAAGGAAACAGCTTAACCTACGAGCAGTACTTC.

This clonotype was seen many times. The chain recombines TRBV30 with TRBJ2-1, with TRBD2 identical over 7 bases. Germline loops: CDR1 GTSNPN, CDR2 SVGIG (reference sequence). Losses at the gene ends were 4 bases for V and 7 bases for J; bases not matched to a gene: 4. This CDR3 has 12 residues. The CDR3 loop is CAWKGRENEQFF. CDR3 DNA: TGTGCCTGGAAAGGGAGGGAGAATGAGCAGTTCTTC.

This clonotype was observed many times. The rearrangement uses TRBV7-2 and TRBJ2-1, with D possibly matching TRBD2 (7 bases). The germline V and J ends were trimmed by 5 bases and 4 bases, with 21 bases remaining between them. CDR3 length equals 17 residues. In germline, CDR1 is SGHTA, CDR2 FQGNSA. This chain's CDR3 is CASSPPRGGGPYNEQFF. The DNA for the CDR3 is TGTGCCAGCAGCCCGCCCCGTGGCGGGGGCCCATACAATGAGCAGTTCTTC.

This rearrangement joins TRBV4-3 to TRBJ2-2, with D perhaps TRBD1 or TRBD2 (6 bases each). The CDR3 consists of 17 residues. Trimming pared 2 bases from V and 4 bases from J, leaving 17 bases between. Germline CDR1 and CDR2: LGHNA and YSLEER. The CDR3 nucleotides are TGCGCCAGCAGCCAACGTCCCAAGGGGGGATCCACCGGGGAGCTGTTTTTT. Protein product: CASSQRPKGGSTGELFF.

V and J are TRBV7-2 and TRBJ2-7; tentatively, D is TRBD2 (5 bases). The V gene's germline CDR1 is SGHTA and CDR2 FQGNSA. V lost 3 bases, J lost 5 bases, and 20 bases lay in between. CDR3 length: 16 residues. CDR3 sequence reads: CASSFFSVGRGDEQYF. CDR3 nucleotides: TGTGCCAGCAGCTTTTTCTCTGTGGGTCGGGGAGACGAGCAGTACTTC.

The chain is built from TRBV28 and TRBJ2-1; the match to TRBD1 covers 10 bases. The J segment lost 8 bases and the V segment lost 3 bases, leaving 10 bases of the junction unmatched. CDR1 and CDR2 (germline): MDHEN, SYDVKM. This CDR3 spans 16 amino acids. Here the CDR3 reads CASSLVRQGARDEQFF. CDR3 nucleotides: TGTGCCAGCAGTTTGGTTAGACAGGGGGCGCGAGATGAGCAGTTCTTC.

J is TRBJ2-1 and V is TRBV20-1, with 8 bases aligning to TRBD2. The CDR3 is 17 amino acids. After removal of 0 bases from V and 1 base from J, the junction contained 8 bases not matched to a gene. Germline CDR1 reads DFQATT; CDR2 reads SNEGSKA (reference sequence). Written as DNA, the CDR3 is TGCAGTGCTAGAGATGCTGGACCGGGAGGGTCCTACAATGAGCAGTTCTTC. Protein: CSARDAGPGGSYNEQFF.

This CDR3 reads CSVETSTSGIYEQYF. The CDR3 DNA follows: TGCAGCGTTGAGACCAGTACTAGCGGAATCTACGAGCAGTACTTC. The chain recombines TRBV29-1 with TRBJ2-7; TRBD2 agrees at 8 bases. Looked up from germline, CDR1 is SQVTM and CDR2 is ANQGSEA. This CDR3 contains 15 residues. Unmatched junction bases numbered 10, after V lost 3 bases and J lost 3 bases.

This clonotype occurred a few times. J is TRBJ2-3 and V is TRBV12-3 or TRBV12-4; D tentatively fits TRBD1 or TRBD2 (6 bases each). Deletions cut 7 bases from V and 10 bases from J, with 15 bases between. The CDR3 length is 12 residues. CDR3 sequence: CASKVAEGAQYF. CDR3 DNA: TGTGCCAGCAAGGTAGCGGAGGGGGCGCAGTATTTT.

The sample holds a few counts of this clonotype. This chain connects TRBV7-2 to TRBJ2-3; 7 bases fit TRBD2. The CDR3 loop spans 15 amino acids. The V segment lost 3 bases and the J segment 5 bases; nucleotides outside the gene matches: 8. The germline V gene encodes CDR1 SGHTA and CDR2 FQGNSA. The CDR3 is CASSFSGRRRDTQYF. CDR3 sequence (DNA): TGTGCCAGCAGCTTTAGCGGGCGGAGGCGAGATACGCAGTATTTT.

There are a few counts of this clonotype. The V and J genes are TRBV2 and TRBJ2-1, with 9 bases that match TRBD1. V was clipped by 6 bases and J by 8 bases; unmatched bases: 8. The CDR3 loop spans 14 amino acids. Germline V CDR1 and CDR2: SNHLY, FYNNEI. CDR3 coding DNA: TGTGCCAGCAGGTCCGGGACAGGGAGCTATGAGCAGTTCTTC. Encoded protein: CASRSGTGSYEQFF.

The V call is TRBV4-2, the J call TRBJ2-1; D perhaps matches TRBD1 (5 bases). V dropped 1 base and J dropped 0 bases, with 10 bases sitting between them. Germline V gives CDR1 LGHNA, CDR2 YNFKEQ. The CDR3 has 16 residues. The CDR3 region has the DNA TGTGCCAGCAGCCAAGCGGACATCTACTCCTACAATGAGCAGTTCTTC. It is translated as CASSQADIYSYNEQFF.

The chain combines TRBV25-1 with TRBJ2-3; a weak D match, TRBD2 (5 bases). This CDR3 is built from 16 residues. V lost 0 bases and J 8 bases, leaving 18 bases between the germline ends. Per germline, CDR1 MGHDK and CDR2 SYGVNS. The DNA of the CDR3 is TGTGCCAGCAGTGAATACGGTTCGGGAAGTCGGGTTACGCAGTATTTT. Protein: CASSEYGSGSRVTQYF.

The chain combines TRBV7-9 with TRBJ1-2, with a possible D match to TRBD1 (5 bases). V lost 1 base and J 3 bases, leaving 12 bases between the germline ends. The germline CDR1 and CDR2 sequences are SEHNR and FQNEAQ (reference sequence). CDR3 size: 15 residues. CDR3 region: CASSLGGGEHYGYTF. DNA for the CDR3: TGTGCCAGCAGCTTAGGCGGAGGGGAGCACTATGGCTACACCTTC.

The chain recombines TRBV10-3 with TRBJ1-1; perhaps TRBD1 as D (6 bases). V lost 6 bases and J 1 base, leaving 9 bases between the germline ends. Germline V lookup: CDR1 ENHRY, CDR2 SYGVKD. This CDR3 spans 13 amino acids. The CDR3 DNA is TGTGCCATCAGAAGGACAGCGAACACTGAAGCTTTCTTT. This codes for CAIRRTANTEAFF.

This clonotype has more than one count but fewer than ten. The chain couples TRBV3-1 to TRBJ2-2; TRBD1 matches 8 bases. There are 17 residues in the CDR3. J gave up 5 bases and V 0 bases, and 8 bases lay outside the gene matches. Per the germline V gene, CDR1 is LGHDT and CDR2 is YNNKEL (reference sequence). The CDR3 reads CASSQEGVRGRTGELFF. CDR3 sequence (DNA): TGTGCCAGCAGCCAAGAGGGCGTCAGGGGGCGAACCGGGGAGCTGTTTTTT.

This clonotype came up a few times. The chain recombines TRBV5-1 with TRBJ2-7; 11 nucleotides align to TRBD1. J lost 1 base, V lost 3 bases, and 3 bases had no gene match. CDR3 length: 15 amino acids. Germline CDR1 and CDR2: SGHRS and YFSETQ. The CDR3 is CASSWTGGASYEQYF. CDR3 DNA sequence: TGCGCCAGCAGCTGGACAGGGGGCGCATCCTACGAGCAGTACTTC.

This clonotype was seen more than once but under ten times. The chain is built from TRBV29-1 and TRBJ2-3; D tentatively reads TRBD1 or TRBD2 (5 bases each). Trimming took off 5 bases at V and 0 bases at J, with 12 bases between the two ends. This CDR3 is built from 14 residues. The germline V gene has CDR1 SQVTM and CDR2 ANQGSEA. CDR3 sequence: CSVYRDQSTDTQYF. CDR3 DNA sequence: TGCAGCGTTTACCGGGACCAGAGCACAGATACGCAGTATTTT.

This sequence joins TRBV2 and TRBJ2-3; possibly TRBD1 or TRBD2 for D (6 bases each). V lost 8 bases and J 4 bases, leaving 13 bases between the germline ends. Germline assignment: CDR1 SNHLY and CDR2 FYNNEI. The length of the CDR3 is 13 residues. This CDR3 is CASSGARSDTQYF. CDR3 in DNA: TGTGCCAGCTCGGGGGCCCGTTCAGATACGCAGTATTTT. Based on the CDR3 plus reference TRBV2 and TRBJ2-3, the full variable domain is EPEVTQTPSHQVTQMGQEVILRCVPISNHLYFYWYRQILGQKVEFLVSFYNNEISEKSEIFDDQFSVERPDGSNFTLKIRSTKLEDSAMYFCASSGARSDTQYFGPGTRLTVL.

The gene calls are TRBV4-2 and TRBJ2-2; 10 bases map to TRBD1. CDR3 length: 15 residues. The V and J ends lost 0 bases and 7 bases, in that order; junction bases with no gene match: 2. Per the germline V gene, CDR1 is LGHNA and CDR2 is YNFKEQ. The CDR3 sequence is CASSQDGTGDGELFF. CDR3 DNA sequence: TGTGCCAGCAGCCAAGATGGGACAGGGGACGGGGAGCTGTTTTTT.

The rearrangement uses TRBV29-1 and TRBJ1-5, with a possible D match to TRBD1 (5 bases). The CDR3 has 13 amino acids. V gave up 7 bases and J gave up 11 bases, with 21 bases separating them. The germline gives CDR1 SQVTM, CDR2 ANQGSEA. CDR3 in amino acids: CSATDSGTGAQHF. In DNA, the CDR3 is TGCAGCGCGACGGATTCCGGGACTGGGGCCCAGCATTTT. Based on the CDR3 plus reference TRBV29-1 and TRBJ1-5, the full variable domain is SAVISQKPSRDICQRGTSLTIQCQVDSQVTMMFWYRQQPGQSLTLIATANQGSEATYESGFVIDKFPISRPNLTFSTLTVSNMSPEDSSIYLCSATDSGTGAQHFGDGTRLSIL.

This chain connects TRBV6-2 or TRBV6-3 to TRBJ2-1, with 8 bases matching TRBD2. Trimming at V came to 6 bases and at J to 6 bases, leaving 10 bases not matched to a gene. This CDR3 spans 15 amino acids. Looked up from germline, CDR1 is MNHEY and CDR2 is SVGEGT. In DNA form, the CDR3 reads TGTGCCAGCAGAAGACCGGGACTAGGGGGCAATGAGCAGTTCTTC. This codes for CASRRPGLGGNEQFF.

This clonotype was observed a handful of times. The CDR3 DNA reads as TGCGCCAGCACGGAGGCTCCCGGGCGGGATACGCAGTATTTT. It is translated as CASTEAPGRDTQYF. The V gene is TRBV5-1, the J gene TRBJ2-3; a weak D match, TRBD2 (5 bases). Germline values: CDR1 SGHRS, CDR2 YFSETQ. Trimming shortened V by 6 bases and J by 6 bases, and 17 bases separated the two germline ends. CDR3 length equals 14 residues.

This clonotype turned up a few times. The gene calls are TRBV5-1 and TRBJ1-2, with D unresolved. The germline V gene has CDR1 SGHRS and CDR2 YFSETQ. Trimming left V 0 bases short and J 3 bases short, with 9 bases between. The CDR3 is made up of 14 amino acids. CDR3 region: CASSLVPEDYGYTF. Here the CDR3 DNA reads TGCGCCAGCAGCTTGGTTCCAGAGGACTATGGCTACACCTTC.

This chain joins TRBV7-2 and TRBJ2-7; possible D gene TRBD1, 6 bases. Germline V CDR1 and CDR2: SGHTA, FQGNSA. CDR3 length equals 13 residues. Trimming pared 4 bases from V and 6 bases from J, leaving 13 bases between. CDR3 in DNA: TGTGCCAGCAGCTCTCAACAGGGCACCGAGCAGTACTTC. Residues: CASSSQQGTEQYF.

CDR3 bases: TGTGCCAGCAGCAAGAGGGGTGGGGGAGAGGGTACCCAGCATTTT. Protein product: CASSKRGGGEGTQHF. The chain uses TRBV21-1 and TRBJ1-5; no DNA check was done on the table's D call, TRBD1. TRBV21-1 is annotated as a pseudogene. This CDR3 is 15 amino acids long.

The rearrangement links TRBV6-1 to TRBJ2-5; D is uncertain. CDR1 MNHNS and CDR2 SASEGT come from the germline V gene. The ends were cut back, 7 bases at V and 9 bases at J, with 21 bases in the middle. The CDR3 spans 14 residues. The CDR3 loop reads CASIANQKRPAQYF. Written as DNA, the CDR3 is TGTGCCAGCATCGCGAATCAAAAGAGACCGGCCCAGTACTTC.